This T cell receptor beta chain was sequenced during a study of cytomegalovirus exposure and HLA in healthy donors. The PCR made use of 60 Vbeta and 13 Jbeta primers. Method: immunoSEQ multiplex PCR; TCRdb's copy keeps in-frame clones and lacks some. The data show approximately 76,000 clones, with 79% seen just once and about 2.5% held by the top ten. Study-wide results and limits: Follow-up analysis found HLA locus-dependent TCR association rates, highest for DRB1 and lowest for HLA-C. Available immune exposure information covered CMV serostatus only. Earlier analysis yielded a pattern in which most TCR beta V segments were productive about 87% or about 30% of the time. Reportedly, HLA-A and HLA-B alleles of most subjects were accurately predicted from TCR beta.

The length of the CDR3 is 12 residues. The germline gives CDR1 SGHAT, CDR2 FQNNGV. As for this clone: Its antigen remains unidentified. One end of the junction does not line up with germline, which may come from a read error.

The receptor comes from a man under 40 in good health and CMV-seronegative. Sequenced: PBMCs. The chain uses TRBV11-2 and TRBJ1-1; TRBD1 matches at 7 bases. This CDR3 is CASSLEVGTVSF. The CDR3 DNA follows: TGTGCCAGCAGCTTAGAGGTGGGGACAGTTAGCTTT. The full variable domain, completed using reference TRBV11-2 and TRBJ1-1, is EAGVAQSPRYKIIEKRQSVAFWCNPISGHATLYWYQQILGQGPKLLIQFQNNGVVDDSQLPKDRFSAERLKGVDSTLKIQPAKLEDSAVYLCASSLEVGTVSFGQGTRLTVV.